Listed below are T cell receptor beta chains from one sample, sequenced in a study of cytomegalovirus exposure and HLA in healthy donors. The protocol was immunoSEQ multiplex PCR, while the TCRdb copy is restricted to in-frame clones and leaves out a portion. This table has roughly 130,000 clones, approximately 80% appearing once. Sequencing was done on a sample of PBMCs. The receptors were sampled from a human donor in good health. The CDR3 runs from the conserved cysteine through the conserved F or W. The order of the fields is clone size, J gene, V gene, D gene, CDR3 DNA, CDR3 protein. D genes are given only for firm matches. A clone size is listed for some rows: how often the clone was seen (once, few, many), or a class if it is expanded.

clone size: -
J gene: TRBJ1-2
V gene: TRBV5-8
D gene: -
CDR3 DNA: TGTGCCAGCAGCCGAGTCTTGGGGTTGGCGGGGCATGGCTACACCTTC
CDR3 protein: CASSRVLGLAGHGYTF

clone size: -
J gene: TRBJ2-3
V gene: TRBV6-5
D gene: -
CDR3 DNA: TGTGCCAGCAGCGCTATTAACACAGATACGCAGTATTTT
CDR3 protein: CASSAINTDTQYF

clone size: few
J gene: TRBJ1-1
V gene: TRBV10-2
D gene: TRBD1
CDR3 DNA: TGCGCCAGCAGGCAGGGGGCTCGGAACACTGAAGCTTTCTTT
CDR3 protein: CASRQGARNTEAFF

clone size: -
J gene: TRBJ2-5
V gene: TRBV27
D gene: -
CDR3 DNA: TGTGCCAGCAGTTTATCATCCCCCGGGTTCCTCCGGTACTTC
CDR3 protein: CASSLSSPGFLRYF

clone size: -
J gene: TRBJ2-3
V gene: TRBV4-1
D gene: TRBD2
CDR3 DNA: TGCGCCAGCAGCCAGGAACTAGCGGGGGGGCCAGATACGCAGTATTTT
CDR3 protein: CASSQELAGGPDTQYF

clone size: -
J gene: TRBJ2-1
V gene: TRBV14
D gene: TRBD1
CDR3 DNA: TGTGCCAGCAGCCTGAAGACAGGGAGAGTTCCCTACAATGAGCAGTTCTTC
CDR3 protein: CASSLKTGRVPYNEQFF

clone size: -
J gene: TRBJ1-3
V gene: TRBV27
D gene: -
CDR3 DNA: TGTGCCAGCAGTTCTTCCTCTGGAAACACCATATATTTT
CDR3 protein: CASSSSSGNTIYF

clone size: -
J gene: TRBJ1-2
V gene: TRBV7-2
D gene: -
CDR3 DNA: TGTGCCAGCAGCTTAGCGGGGCGGGGGTTAAACTATGGCTACACCTTC
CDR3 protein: CASSLAGRGLNYGYTF

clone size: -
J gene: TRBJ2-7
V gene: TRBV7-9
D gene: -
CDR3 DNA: TGTGCCAGCAGCTTACAGGGGGGCTACGAGCAGTACTTC
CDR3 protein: CASSLQGGYEQYF

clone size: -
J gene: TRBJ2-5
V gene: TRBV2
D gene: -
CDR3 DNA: TGTGCCGGGGCAGGATCCCCTAGGGTTACCCAGTACTTC
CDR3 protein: CAGAGSPRVTQYF

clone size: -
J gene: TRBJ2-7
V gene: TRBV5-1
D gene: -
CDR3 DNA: TGCGCCAGCAGCCAGACAGGTTTCCACGAGCAGTACTTC
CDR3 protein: CASSQTGFHEQYF

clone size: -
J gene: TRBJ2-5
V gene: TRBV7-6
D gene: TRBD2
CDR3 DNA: TGTGCCAGCAGCTCGCGGGGGGGCAAAGAGACCCAGTACTTC
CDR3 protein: CASSSRGGKETQYF

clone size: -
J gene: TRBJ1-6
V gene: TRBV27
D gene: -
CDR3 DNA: TGTGCCAGCACCATGCGAGGTGTCTATAATTCACCCCTCCACTTT
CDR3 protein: CASTMRGVYNSPLHF

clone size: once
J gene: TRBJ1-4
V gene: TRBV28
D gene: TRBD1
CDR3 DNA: TGTGCCAGCAGTTTAAGTGGGGACAGGGGAGACAAAAATGAAAAACTGTTTTTT
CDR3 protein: CASSLSGDRGDKNEKLFF

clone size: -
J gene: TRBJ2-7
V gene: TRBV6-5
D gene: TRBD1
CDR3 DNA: TGTGCCAGCAGGGAGGGGGACAGGCACTACGAGCAGTACTTC
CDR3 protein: CASREGDRHYEQYF

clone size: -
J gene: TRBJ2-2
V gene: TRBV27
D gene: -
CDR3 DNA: TGTGCCAGCAGTTTATTCCAGGGAATGACCGGGGAGCTGTTTTTT
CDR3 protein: CASSLFQGMTGELFF

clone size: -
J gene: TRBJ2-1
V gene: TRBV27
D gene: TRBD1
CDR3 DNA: TGTGCCAGCACTAGAGGGTATGGGACAGGAAGGAATGAGCAGTTCTTC
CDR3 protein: CASTRGYGTGRNEQFF

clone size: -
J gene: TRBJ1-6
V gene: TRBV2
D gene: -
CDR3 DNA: TGTGCCAGCAGTGAAGGGGCGACCGCGAAGTCACCCCTCCACTTT
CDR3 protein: CASSEGATAKSPLHF

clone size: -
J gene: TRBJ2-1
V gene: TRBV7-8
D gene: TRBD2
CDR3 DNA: TGTGCCAGCAGCTTAGTTATCGGGGGGGCCTACAATGAGCAGTTCTTC
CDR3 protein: CASSLVIGGAYNEQFF

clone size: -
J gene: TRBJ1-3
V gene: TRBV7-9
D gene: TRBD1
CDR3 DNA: TGTGCCGGTGACGGACAGGACTTAACGGAAGGAAACACCATATATTTT
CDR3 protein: CAGDGQDLTEGNTIYF

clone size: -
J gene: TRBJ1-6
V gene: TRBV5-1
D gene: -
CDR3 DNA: TGCGCCAGCAGCTTCCGGGTCGACAATTCACCCCTCCACTTT
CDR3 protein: CASSFRVDNSPLHF

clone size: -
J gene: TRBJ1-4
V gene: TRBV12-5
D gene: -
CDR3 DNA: TGTGCTAGTGGACCTCAAACAGGGCGGGTTGAAAAACTGTTTTTT
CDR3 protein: CASGPQTGRVEKLFF

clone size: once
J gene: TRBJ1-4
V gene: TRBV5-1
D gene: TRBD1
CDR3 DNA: TGCGCCAGCAGCTTGGTCGGGACAGTTAATGAAAAACTGTTTTTT
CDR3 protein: CASSLVGTVNEKLFF

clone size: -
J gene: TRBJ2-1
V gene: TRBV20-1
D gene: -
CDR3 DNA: TGCAGTGCTAGAGGAACGGATGAGCAGTTCTTC
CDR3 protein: CSARGTDEQFF

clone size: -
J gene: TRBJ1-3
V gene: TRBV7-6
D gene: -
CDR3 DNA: TGTGCCAGCAGCTTAGGGCCCCTAGGCTCTGGAAACACCATATATTTT
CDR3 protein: CASSLGPLGSGNTIYF

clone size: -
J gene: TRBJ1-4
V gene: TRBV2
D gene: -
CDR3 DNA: TGTGCCAGCAGTGCCGGGACTAATGAAAAACTGTTTTTT
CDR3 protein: CASSAGTNEKLFF

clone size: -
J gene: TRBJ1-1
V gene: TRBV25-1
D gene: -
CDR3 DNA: TGTGCCAGCAGTGAAAGCATCGGGCGGGTTGAAGCTTTCTTT
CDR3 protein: CASSESIGRVEAFF

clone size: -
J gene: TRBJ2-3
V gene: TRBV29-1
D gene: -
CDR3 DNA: TGCAGCGCCGGGGGACCAGATACGCAGTATTTT
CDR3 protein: CSAGGPDTQYF

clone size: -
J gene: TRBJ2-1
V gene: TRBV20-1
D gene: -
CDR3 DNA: TGCAGTGCCAATCTCCGGGATGAGCAGTTCTTC
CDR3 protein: CSANLRDEQFF

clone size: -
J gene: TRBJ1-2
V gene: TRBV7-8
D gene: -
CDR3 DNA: TGTGCCAGCAGCTTAGCGGGGGGGGCGGGTGGCTACACCTTC
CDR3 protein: CASSLAGGAGGYTF

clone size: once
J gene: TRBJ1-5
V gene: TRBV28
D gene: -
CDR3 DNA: TGTGCCAGCAATCGGGTGACGGGCAATCAGCCCCAGCATTTT
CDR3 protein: CASNRVTGNQPQHF

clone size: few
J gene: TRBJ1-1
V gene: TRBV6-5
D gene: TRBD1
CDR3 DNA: TGTGCCACGGGGACAGGGCGAACTGAAGCTTTCTTT
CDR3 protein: CATGTGRTEAFF

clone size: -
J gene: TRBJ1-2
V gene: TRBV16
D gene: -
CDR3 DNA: TGTGCCAGCAGCCAATCTAACCAGGGGCCCTATGGCTACACCTTC
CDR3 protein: CASSQSNQGPYGYTF

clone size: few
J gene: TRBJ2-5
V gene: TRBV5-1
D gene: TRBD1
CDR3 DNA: TGCGCCAGCAGCTTCGGACAGGAGCAGACCCAGTACTTC
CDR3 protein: CASSFGQEQTQYF

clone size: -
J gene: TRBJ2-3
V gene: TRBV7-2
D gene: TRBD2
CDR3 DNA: TGTGCCAGCAGCTTCACTAGCGGGGGCTTACCAGATACGCAGTATTTT
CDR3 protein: CASSFTSGGLPDTQYF

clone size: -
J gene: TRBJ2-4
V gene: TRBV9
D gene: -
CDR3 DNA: TGTGCCAGCAGCGTTGGGGGGGGCTTTCAGGACATTCAGTACTTC
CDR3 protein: CASSVGGGFQDIQYF

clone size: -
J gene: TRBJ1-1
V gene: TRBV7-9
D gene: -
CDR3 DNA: TGTGCCAGCAGCGCAACAGTAATGAACACTGAAGCTTTCTTT
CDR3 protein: CASSATVMNTEAFF

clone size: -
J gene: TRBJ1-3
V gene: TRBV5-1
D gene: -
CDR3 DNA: TGCGCCAGCAGCTCGGACGGAGGGTATGGAAACACCATATATTTT
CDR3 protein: CASSSDGGYGNTIYF

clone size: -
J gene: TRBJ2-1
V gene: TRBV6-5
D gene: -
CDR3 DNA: TGTGCCAGCAGTGAATCGGGGGTAGGTAATGAGCAGTTCTTC
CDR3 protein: CASSESGVGNEQFF

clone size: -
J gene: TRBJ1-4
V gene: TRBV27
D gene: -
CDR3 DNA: TGTGCCAGCAGTTTAGCCGGGATTGGTGAAAAACTGTTTTTT
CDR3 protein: CASSLAGIGEKLFF

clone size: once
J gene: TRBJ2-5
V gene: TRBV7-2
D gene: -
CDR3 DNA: TGTGCCAGCAGCTTACTTGCGATAAATCAAGAGACCCAGTACTTC
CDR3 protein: CASSLLAINQETQYF

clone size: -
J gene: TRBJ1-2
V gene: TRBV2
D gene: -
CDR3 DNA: TGTGCCAGCCTACCACCCCGGGACTATGGCTACACCTTC
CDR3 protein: CASLPPRDYGYTF

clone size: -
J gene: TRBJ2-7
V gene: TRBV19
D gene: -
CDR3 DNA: TGTGCCAGTAGTATAGGGACAGAGATTTACGAGCAGTACTTC
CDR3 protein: CASSIGTEIYEQYF

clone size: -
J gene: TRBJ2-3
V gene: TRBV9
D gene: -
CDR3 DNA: TGTGCCAGCAGCGTAGATCCGTCGGCAGGGCAAGATACGCAGTATTTT
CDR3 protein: CASSVDPSAGQDTQYF

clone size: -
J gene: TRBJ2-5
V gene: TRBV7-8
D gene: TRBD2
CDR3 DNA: TGTGCCAGCAGCCCCTCGGGGGTTAGCGGGGCATGGTGGGAGACCCAGTACTTC
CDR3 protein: CASSPSGVSGAWWETQYF

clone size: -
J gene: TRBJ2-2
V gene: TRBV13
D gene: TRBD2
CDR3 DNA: TGTGCCAGCAGCTCTTGGACTAGCGGGTTAACCGGGGAGCTGTTTTTT
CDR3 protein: CASSSWTSGLTGELFF

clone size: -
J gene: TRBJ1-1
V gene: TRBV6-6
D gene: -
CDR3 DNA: TGTGCCAGCAGTTACGGACAGGAAGCTTTCTTT
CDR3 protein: CASSYGQEAFF

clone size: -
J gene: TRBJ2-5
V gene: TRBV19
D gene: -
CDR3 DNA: TGTGCCAGTAGTGGGGGGTCCGGGGGGACCCAGTACTTC
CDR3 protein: CASSGGSGGTQYF

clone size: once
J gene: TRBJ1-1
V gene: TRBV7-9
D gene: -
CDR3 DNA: TGTTCCAGCAGCCAGACAGTGGGCACTGAAGCTTTCTTT
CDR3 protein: CSSSQTVGTEAFF

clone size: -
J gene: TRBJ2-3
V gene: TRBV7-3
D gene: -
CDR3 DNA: TGTGCCAGCAGCCGTCCCCCGGATACGCAGTATTTT
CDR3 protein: CASSRPPDTQYF

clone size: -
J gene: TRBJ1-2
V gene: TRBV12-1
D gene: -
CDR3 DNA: TGTGCCAGCAGCGCCCGACAGGGGGGAAACTATGGCTACACCTTC
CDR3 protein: CASSARQGGNYGYTF

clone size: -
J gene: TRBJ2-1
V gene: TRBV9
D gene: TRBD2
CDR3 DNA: TGTGCCAGCAGCGTAGTAGGGTTAGCGGGGGCAAATGAGCAGTTCTTC
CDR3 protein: CASSVVGLAGANEQFF

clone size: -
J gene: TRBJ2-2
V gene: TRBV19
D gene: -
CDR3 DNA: TGTGCCAGTAATCTAGGGCGGGTCGGGGAGCTGTTTTTT
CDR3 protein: CASNLGRVGELFF

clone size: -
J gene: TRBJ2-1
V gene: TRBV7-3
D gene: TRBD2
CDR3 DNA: TGTGCCAGCAGCTTAACAAGCGGGGGGCCCGACTCCTACAATGAGCAGTTCTTC
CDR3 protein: CASSLTSGGPDSYNEQFF

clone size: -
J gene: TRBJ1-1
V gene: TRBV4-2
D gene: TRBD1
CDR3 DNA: TGTGCCAGCAGCCAAGAGGGCCGGGACAGCGGGGGAGCTTTCTTT
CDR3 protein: CASSQEGRDSGGAFF